This T cell receptor beta chain was captured in a study of cytomegalovirus exposure and HLA in healthy donors. Notes on the study in general: The study flagged around 150 TCR beta chains as cytomegalovirus-associated. Among the most significant clusters, several appeared linked to common viral pathogens in a later analysis. The productive fraction for most TCR beta V segments was about 87% or about 30% in an earlier analysis.

The PCR had 60 Vbeta and 13 Jbeta primers. Produced via immunoSEQ multiplex PCR; TCRdb's table is partial and in-frame only. Of 150,000 to 200,000 clones listed, about four fifths were seen once; the top ten hold about 3.8%. This CDR3 is built from 18 residues. V lost 10 bases to trimming and J lost 0 bases, with 27 bases between them. CDR1 is MDHEN and CDR2 is SYDVKM in the germline V gene. A remark on this clone: The antigen is unknown.

Regarding donors, all were healthy bone marrow donors. This clonotype was sampled from a man in his fifties or sixties in good health and CMV-seropositive. The sequencing sample was made of PBMCs. The chain recombines TRBV28 with TRBJ1-2; TRBD1 is a possible D gene (6 bases). CDR3 sequence: CATHLGTYPTGANYGYTF. The DNA of the CDR3 is TGTGCCACCCACTTGGGGACATACCCTACTGGGGCTAACTATGGCTACACCTTC.